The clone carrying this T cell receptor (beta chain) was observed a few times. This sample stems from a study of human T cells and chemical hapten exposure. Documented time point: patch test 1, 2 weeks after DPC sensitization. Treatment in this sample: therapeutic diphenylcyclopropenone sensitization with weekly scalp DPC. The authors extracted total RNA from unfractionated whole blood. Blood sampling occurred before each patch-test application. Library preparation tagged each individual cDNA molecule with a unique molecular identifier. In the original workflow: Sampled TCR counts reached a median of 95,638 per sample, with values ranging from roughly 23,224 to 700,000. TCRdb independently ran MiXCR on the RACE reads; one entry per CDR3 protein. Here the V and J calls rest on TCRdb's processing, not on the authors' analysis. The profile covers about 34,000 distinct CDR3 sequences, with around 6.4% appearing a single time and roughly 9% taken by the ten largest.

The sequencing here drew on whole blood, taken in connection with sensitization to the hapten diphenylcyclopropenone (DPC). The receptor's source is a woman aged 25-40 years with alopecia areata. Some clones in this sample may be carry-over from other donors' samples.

Here the CDR3 DNA reads TGTGCCAGCAGCTTAGTGCAGGGTGGTAGGTACGAGCAGTACTTC. It encodes CASSLVQGGRYEQYF. The J gene is TRBJ2-7, the V gene TRBV7-2; possibly TRBD1 for D (5 bases). The V gene's germline CDR1 is SGHTA and CDR2 FQGNSA. This CDR3 has 15 residues. V was trimmed by 1 base and J by 4 bases, leaving 14 bases between them. The variable domain in full, completed from reference TRBV7-2 and TRBJ2-7, reads GAGVSQSPSNKVTEKGKDVELRCDPISGHTALYWYRQSLGQGLEFLIYFQGNSAPDKSGLPSDRFSAERTGGSVSTLTIQRTQQEDSAVYLCASSLVQGGRYEQYFGPGTRLTVT.